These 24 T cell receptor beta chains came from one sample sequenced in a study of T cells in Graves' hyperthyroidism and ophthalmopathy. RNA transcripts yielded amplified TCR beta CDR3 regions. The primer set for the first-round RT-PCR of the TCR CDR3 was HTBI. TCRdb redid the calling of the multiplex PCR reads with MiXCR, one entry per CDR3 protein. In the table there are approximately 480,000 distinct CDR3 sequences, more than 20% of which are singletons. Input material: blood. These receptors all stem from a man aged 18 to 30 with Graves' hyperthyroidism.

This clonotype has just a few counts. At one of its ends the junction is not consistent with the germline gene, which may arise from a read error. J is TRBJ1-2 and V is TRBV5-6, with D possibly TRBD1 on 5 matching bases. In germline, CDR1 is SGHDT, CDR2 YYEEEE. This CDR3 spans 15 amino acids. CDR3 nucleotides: TGTGCCAGCAGCTTGGTGGCAGGGTTCGCCTATGGCTGCACCTTC. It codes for CASSLVAGFAYGCTF.

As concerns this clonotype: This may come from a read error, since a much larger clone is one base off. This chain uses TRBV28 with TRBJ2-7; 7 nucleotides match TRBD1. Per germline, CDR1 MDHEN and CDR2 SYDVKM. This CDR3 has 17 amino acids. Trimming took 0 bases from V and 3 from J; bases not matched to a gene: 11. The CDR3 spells CASSLCFLGQGDYEQYF. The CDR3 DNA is TGTGCCAGCAGTTTATGCTTCCTCGGCCAGGGGGACTACGAGCAGTACTTC.

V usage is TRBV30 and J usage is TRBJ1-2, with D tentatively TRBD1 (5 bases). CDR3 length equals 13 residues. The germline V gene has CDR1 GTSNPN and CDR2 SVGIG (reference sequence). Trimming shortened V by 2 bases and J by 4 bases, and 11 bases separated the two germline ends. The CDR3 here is CAWSPGDGYGYTF. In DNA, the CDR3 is TGTGCCTGGAGTCCGGGGGACGGCTATGGCTACACCTTC.

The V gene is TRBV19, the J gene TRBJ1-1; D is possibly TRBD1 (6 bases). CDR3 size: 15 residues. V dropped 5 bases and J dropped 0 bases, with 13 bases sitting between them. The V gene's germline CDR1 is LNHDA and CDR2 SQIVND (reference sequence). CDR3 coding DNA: TGTGCCAGTAGTTGGGGCAGGGGATTGAACACTGAAGCTTTCTTT. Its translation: CASSWGRGLNTEAFF.

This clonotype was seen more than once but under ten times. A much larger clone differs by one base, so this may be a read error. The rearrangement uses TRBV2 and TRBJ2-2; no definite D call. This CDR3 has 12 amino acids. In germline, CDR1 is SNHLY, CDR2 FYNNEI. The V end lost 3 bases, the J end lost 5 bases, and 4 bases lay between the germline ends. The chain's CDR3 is CASSERTGELFF. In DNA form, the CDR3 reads TGTGCCAGCAGTGAGAGAACCGGGGAGCTGTTTTTT.

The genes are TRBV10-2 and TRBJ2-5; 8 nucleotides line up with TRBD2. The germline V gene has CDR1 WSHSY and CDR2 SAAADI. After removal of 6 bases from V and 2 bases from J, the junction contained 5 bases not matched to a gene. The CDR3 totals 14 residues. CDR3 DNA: TGCGCCAGCAGCGCGGGGGGTCGGCAAGAGACCCAGTACTTC. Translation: CASSAGGRQETQYF.

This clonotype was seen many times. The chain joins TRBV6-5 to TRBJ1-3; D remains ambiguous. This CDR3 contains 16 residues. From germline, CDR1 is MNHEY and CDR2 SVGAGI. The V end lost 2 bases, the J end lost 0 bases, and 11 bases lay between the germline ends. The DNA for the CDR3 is TGTGCCAGCAGTTACACCCGGATTAACTCTGGAAACACCATATATTTT. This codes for CASSYTRINSGNTIYF.

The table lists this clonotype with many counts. CDR3 DNA sequence: TGCGCCAGCAGCGAAGCGGTTCTAGCCAAAAACATTCAGTACTTC. It codes for CASSEAVLAKNIQYF. The rearrangement joins TRBV4-1 to TRBJ2-4; a possible D gene is TRBD2 (5 bases). V lost 5 bases and J lost 0, with 11 bases in between. The length of the CDR3 is 15 residues. Germline CDR1 is MGHRA and CDR2 is YSYEKL.

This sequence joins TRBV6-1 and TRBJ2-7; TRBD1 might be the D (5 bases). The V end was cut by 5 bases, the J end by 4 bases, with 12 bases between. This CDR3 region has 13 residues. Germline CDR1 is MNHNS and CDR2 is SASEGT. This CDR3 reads CASSPWQGYEQYF. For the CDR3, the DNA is TGTGCCAGCAGTCCTTGGCAGGGATACGAGCAGTACTTC.

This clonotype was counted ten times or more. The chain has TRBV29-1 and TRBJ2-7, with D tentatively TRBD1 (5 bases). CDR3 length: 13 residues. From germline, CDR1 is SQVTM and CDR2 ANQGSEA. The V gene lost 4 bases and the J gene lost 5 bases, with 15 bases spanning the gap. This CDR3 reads CSVGEQDTDEQYF. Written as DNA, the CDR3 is TGCAGCGTTGGTGAACAGGACACCGACGAGCAGTACTTC.

The CDR3 nucleotides are TGTGCCAGCAGTTCGAACGATGGGGGCACCGGGGAGCTGTTTTTT. Encoded protein: CASSSNDGGTGELFF. The J gene is TRBJ2-2, the V gene TRBV6-5; either TRBD1 or TRBD2 may fit D (5 bases each). The V end lost 4 bases, the J end lost 4 bases, and 13 bases lay between the germline ends. Germline CDR1 reads MNHEY; CDR2 reads SVGAGI. This CDR3 contains 15 residues.

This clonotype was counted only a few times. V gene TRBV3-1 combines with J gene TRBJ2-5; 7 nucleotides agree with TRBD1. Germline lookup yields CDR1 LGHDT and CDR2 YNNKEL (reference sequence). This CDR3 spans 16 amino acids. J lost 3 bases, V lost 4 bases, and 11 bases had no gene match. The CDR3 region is CASSPTGADPKETQYF. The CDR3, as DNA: TGTGCCAGCAGCCCAACAGGGGCCGATCCTAAAGAGACCCAGTACTTC.

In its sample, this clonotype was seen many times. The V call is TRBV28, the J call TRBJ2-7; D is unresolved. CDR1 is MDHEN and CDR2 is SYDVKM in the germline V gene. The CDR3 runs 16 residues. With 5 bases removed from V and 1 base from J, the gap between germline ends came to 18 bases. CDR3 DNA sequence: TGTGCCAGCAGTCCACACGGATTACTGCTTTCCTACGAGCAGTACTTC. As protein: CASSPHGLLLSYEQYF. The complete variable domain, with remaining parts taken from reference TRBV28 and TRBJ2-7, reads DVKVTQSSRYLVKRTGEKVFLECVQDMDHENMFWYRQDPGLGLRLIYFSYDVKMKEKGDIPEGYSVSREKKERFSLILESASTNQTSMYLCASSPHGLLLSYEQYFGPGTRLTVT.

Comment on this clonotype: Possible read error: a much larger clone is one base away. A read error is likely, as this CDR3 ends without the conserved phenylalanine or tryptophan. CDR3 protein: CASSSGAPGPQHV. Here the CDR3 DNA reads TGTGCCAGCAGTTCAGGGGCCCCCGGGCCCCAGCATGTT. The chain couples TRBV6-5 to TRBJ1-5; perhaps TRBD1 as D (6 bases). The CDR3 runs to 13 residues. V lost 4 bases and J lost 9, with 13 bases in between. From germline, CDR1 is MNHEY and CDR2 SVGAGI.

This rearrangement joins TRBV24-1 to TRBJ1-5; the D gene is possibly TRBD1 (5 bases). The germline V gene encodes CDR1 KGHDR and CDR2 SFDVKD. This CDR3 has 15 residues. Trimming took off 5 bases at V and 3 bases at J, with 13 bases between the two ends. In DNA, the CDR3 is TGTGCCACCAGTGGAGGCTCAGGGTCCAATCAGCCCCAGCATTTT. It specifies CATSGGSGSNQPQHF.

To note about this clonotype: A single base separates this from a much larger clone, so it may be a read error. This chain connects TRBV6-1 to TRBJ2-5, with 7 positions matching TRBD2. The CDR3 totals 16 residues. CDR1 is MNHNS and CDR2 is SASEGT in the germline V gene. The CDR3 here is CASSEMGGALFETKYF. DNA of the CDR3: TGTGCCAGCAGTGAAATGGGAGGGGCGCTCTTTGAGACCAAGTACTTC.

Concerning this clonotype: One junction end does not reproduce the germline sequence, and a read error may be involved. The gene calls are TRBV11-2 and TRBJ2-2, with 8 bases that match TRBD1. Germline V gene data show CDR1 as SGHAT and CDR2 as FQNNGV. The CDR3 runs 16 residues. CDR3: CASSYGTGANTGELLF. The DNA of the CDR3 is TGTGCCAGCAGCTACGGGACAGGCGCGAACACCGGGGAGCTGCTTTTT.

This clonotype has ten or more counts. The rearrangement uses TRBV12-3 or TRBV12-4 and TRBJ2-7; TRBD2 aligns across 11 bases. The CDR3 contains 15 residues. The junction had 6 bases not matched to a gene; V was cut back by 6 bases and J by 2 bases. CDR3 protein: CASSKRLAGPYEQYF. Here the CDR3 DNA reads TGTGCCAGCAGCAAAAGACTAGCGGGACCCTACGAGCAGTACTTC.

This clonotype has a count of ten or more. CDR3 in DNA: TGCAGTGCGCCCCGGTCAGGTTTCTCTGGGGCCAACGTCCTGACTTTC. Translated: CSAPRSGFSGANVLTF. The rearrangement links TRBV20-1 to TRBJ2-6; D remains ambiguous. Trimming removed 6 bases from V and 0 bases from J, with 15 bases in between. The CDR3 length is 16 residues. The germline V gene encodes CDR1 DFQATT and CDR2 SNEGSKA (reference sequence).

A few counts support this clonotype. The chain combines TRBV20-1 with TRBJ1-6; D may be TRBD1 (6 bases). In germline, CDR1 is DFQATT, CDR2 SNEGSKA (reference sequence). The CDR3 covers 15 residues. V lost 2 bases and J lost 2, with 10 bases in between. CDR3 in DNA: TGCAGTGCTAGAATCCCAGGGGCCTATAATTCACCCCTCCACTTT. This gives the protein CSARIPGAYNSPLHF.

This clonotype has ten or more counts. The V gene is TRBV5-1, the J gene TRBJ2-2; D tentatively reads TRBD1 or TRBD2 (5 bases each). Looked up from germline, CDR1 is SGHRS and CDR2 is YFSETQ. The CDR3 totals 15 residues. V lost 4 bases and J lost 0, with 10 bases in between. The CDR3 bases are TGCGCCAGCAGCCTAAAGGGACCGAACACCGGGGAGCTGTTTTTT. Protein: CASSLKGPNTGELFF. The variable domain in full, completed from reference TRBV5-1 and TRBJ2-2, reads KAGVTQTPRYLIKTRGQQVTLSCSPISGHRSVSWYQQTPGQGLQFLFEYFSETQRNKGNFPGRFSGRQFSNSRSEMNVSTLELGDSALYLCASSLKGPNTGELFFGEGSRLTVL.

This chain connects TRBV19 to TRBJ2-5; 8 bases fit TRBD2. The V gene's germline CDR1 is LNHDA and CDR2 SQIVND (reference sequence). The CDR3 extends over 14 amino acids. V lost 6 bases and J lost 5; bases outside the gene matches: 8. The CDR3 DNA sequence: TGTGCCAGTAGACCGCGGGGGGAAGGGGAGACCCAGTACTTC. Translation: CASRPRGEGETQYF.

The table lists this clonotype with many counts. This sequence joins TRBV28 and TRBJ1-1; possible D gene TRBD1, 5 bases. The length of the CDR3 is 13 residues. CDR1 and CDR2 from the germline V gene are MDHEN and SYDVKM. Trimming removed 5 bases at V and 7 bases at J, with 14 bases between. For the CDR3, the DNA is TGTGCCAGCAGTCAGGGAGGAGAGGGTGAAGCTTTCTTT. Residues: CASSQGGEGEAFF.

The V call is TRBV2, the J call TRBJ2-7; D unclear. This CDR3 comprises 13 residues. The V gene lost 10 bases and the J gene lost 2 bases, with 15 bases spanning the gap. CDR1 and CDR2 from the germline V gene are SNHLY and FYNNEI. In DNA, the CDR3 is TGTGCCAACTACCACTGGCGACCCTACGAGCAGTACTTC. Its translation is CANYHWRPYEQYF.